The entry that follows covers one T cell receptor (beta chain) sequence. This specimen belongs to a study of blood T cell repertoires in COVID-19. The overall study: Both acute and convalescent COVID-19 samples were obtained from the United States, Italy and Spain. T cells, B-cell-depleted T cells, or PBMCs provided the cDNA or gDNA that served as material.

In the authors' workflow: The assay estimated nucleated cells by amplifying reference gene primers. Sequencing used immunoSEQ multiplex PCR; TCRdb keeps in-frame clones, though not all of them. V and J calls and clone size are those listed in that table; D and trimming were worked out from the DNA. The sample carries about 240,000 clones, approximately 80% recorded once. The receptor's source is an elderly woman with acute or convalescent COVID-19. Sequencing input: peripheral blood.

The CDR3 region is CASSSGQSNEQFF. CDR3 in DNA: TGTGCCAGCAGTTCCGGACAGTCCAATGAGCAGTTCTTC. V gene TRBV28 combines with J gene TRBJ2-1, with D perhaps TRBD1 (6 bases). Germline V gene sequence: CDR1 MDHEN, CDR2 SYDVKM. The CDR3 length is 13 residues. V gave up 4 bases and J gave up 6 bases, with 10 bases separating them. Full variable domain (remainder filled in from reference TRBV28 and TRBJ2-1): DVKVTQSSRYLVKRTGEKVFLECVQDMDHENMFWYRQDPGLGLRLIYFSYDVKMKEKGDIPEGYSVSREKKERFSLILESASTNQTSMYLCASSSGQSNEQFFGPGTRLTVL.